Below are 28 T cell receptor beta chains sequenced from a single sample in a study of CD8 T cells in ankylosing spondylitis. General observations from the study: Fewer than 10 highly homologous variants made up a TCR beta motif that seemed to typify ankylosing spondylitis blood.

Their antigens remain unidentified. In TCRdb, the 5' RACE reads were re-called with MiXCR into one record per CDR3 protein. The table lists hundreds of thousands of distinct CDR3 sequences, roughly 12% of them singletons. The sample taken for sequencing was blood, either unsorted or a sorted T cell fraction (not recorded which). These TCRs come from a male donor with ankylosing spondylitis.

The V call is TRBV5-1, the J call TRBJ2-5; 9 bases align to TRBD2. Germline-derived CDR1 and CDR2 are SGHRS and YFSETQ. CDR3 length: 16 residues. V was clipped by 3 bases and J by 1 base; unmatched bases: 7. Here the CDR3 DNA reads TGCGCCAGCAGCTGGGGGGCTAGCGGGACCCAAGAGACCCAGTACTTC. It is translated as CASSWGASGTQETQYF.

The chain joins TRBV5-1 to TRBJ1-4; weak D call: TRBD1 (6 bases). Trimming stripped 3 bases from V and 8 bases from J, with 17 bases between. The V gene's germline CDR1 is SGHRS and CDR2 YFSETQ. CDR3 length equals 15 residues. The CDR3 bases are TGCGCCAGCAGCTCCGAGGGGGTGGGAGGAGAAAAACTGTTTTTT. This codes for CASSSEGVGGEKLFF.

This chain joins TRBV11-3 and TRBJ2-1; D ambiguous. V lost 4 bases, J lost 8 bases, and 12 bases lay in between. The CDR3 is 13 residues long. CDR1 is SGHNT and CDR2 is YENEEA in the germline V gene. CDR3 protein: CASSSLTGDEQFF. CDR3 in DNA: TGTGCCAGCAGCTCCTTGACTGGGGATGAGCAGTTCTTC.

This clonotype was recorded at least ten times. The V gene is TRBV5-5, the J gene TRBJ2-5; 14 positions agree with TRBD2. V trimming: 4 bases; J trimming: 4 bases; junction bases outside the gene matches: 6. Germline values: CDR1 SGHKS, CDR2 YYEKEE (reference sequence). The CDR3 has 16 residues. This chain's CDR3 is CASSVGLAGVAETQYF. The CDR3 region has the DNA TGTGCCAGCAGCGTGGGACTAGCGGGAGTTGCAGAGACCCAGTACTTC.

This clonotype was seen only a few times. V and J are TRBV12-3 or TRBV12-4 and TRBJ2-3; possibly TRBD2 for D (5 bases). The CDR3 runs to 15 residues. The V and J ends lost 10 bases and 1 base respectively, with 18 bases between them. The CDR3 bases are TGTGCCACCCGTCCGGGGTATAGGGGCACAGATACGCAGTATTTT. It is translated as CATRPGYRGTDTQYF.

The V call is TRBV20-1, the J call TRBJ1-5; D gene unclear. The CDR3 has 14 residues. The germline V gene encodes CDR1 DFQATT and CDR2 SNEGSKA (reference sequence). The CDR3 DNA follows: TGCAGCGCGCAAGCCGGCGAACGCAATCAGCCCCAGCATTTT. It is translated as CSAQAGERNQPQHF.

This clonotype came up many times. The chain couples TRBV7-9 to TRBJ2-7; TRBD2 agrees at 8 bases. Germline loops: CDR1 SEHNR, CDR2 FQNEAQ (reference sequence). J gave up 3 bases and V 6 bases, and 10 bases lay outside the gene matches. The CDR3 sequence is 15 residues long. The CDR3 reads CASRPLLAENYEQYF. CDR3 bases: TGTGCCAGCAGACCGTTACTAGCGGAGAACTACGAGCAGTACTTC.

This clonotype was counted a few times. The V and J genes are TRBV5-1 and TRBJ1-4; D gene uncertain. The V and J ends lost 0 bases and 7 bases respectively, with 10 bases between them. CDR1 and CDR2 from the germline V gene are SGHRS and YFSETQ. This CDR3 spans 14 amino acids. The CDR3 sequence: CASSLGQGLEKLFF. DNA for the CDR3: TGCGCCAGCAGCTTGGGACAAGGGCTTGAAAAACTGTTTTTT.

V and J are TRBV27 and TRBJ2-3; D may be TRBD1 or TRBD2 (5 bases each). CDR1 is MNHEY, CDR2 SMNVEV, per germline (reference sequence). The CDR3 is made up of 14 amino acids. V lost 8 bases and J lost 5, with 17 bases in between. The CDR3 coding sequence is TGTGCCAGCGTTCGGACGGTGGGGGTAGATACGCAGTATTTT. Its protein is CASVRTVGVDTQYF.

This clonotype was seen a few times. The chain joins TRBV9 to TRBJ2-7, with a weak D call TRBD2 (7 bases). Trimming removed 3 bases from V and 5 bases from J, with 12 bases in between. CDR1 and CDR2 (germline): SGDLS, YYNGEE. The CDR3 runs 13 residues. The CDR3 DNA reads as TGTGCCAGCAGCGGGGGGGGGCTGGACGAGCAGTACTTC. It encodes CASSGGGLDEQYF.

This clonotype has a handful of counts. The J gene is TRBJ2-7, the V gene TRBV6-1, with 8 bases that match TRBD2. Looked up from germline, CDR1 is MNHNS and CDR2 is SASEGT. This CDR3 comprises 14 residues. V shed 1 base and J 3 bases; nucleotides not matched to a gene: 2. The CDR3, as DNA: TGTGCCAGCAGTGAAGTTAGCGGGGACTACGAGCAGTACGTC. This sequence encodes CASSEVSGDYEQYV.

The chain carries TRBV25-1 and TRBJ2-1, with TRBD2 as a possible D gene (6 bases). The CDR3 contains 14 residues. The germline CDR1 and CDR2 sequences are MGHDK and SYGVNS. V gave up 11 bases and J gave up 2 bases, with 16 bases separating them. The chain's CDR3 is CAATGEPAYNEQFF. The CDR3 DNA sequence: TGTGCCGCCACGGGGGAACCCGCCTACAATGAGCAGTTCTTC.

This clonotype was observed many times. This chain connects TRBV11-1 to TRBJ2-2; 7 positions match TRBD2. This CDR3 is 15 amino acids long. J lost 6 bases, V lost 5 bases, and 9 bases had no gene match. Germline assignment: CDR1 SGHAT and CDR2 FQDESV (reference sequence). As DNA, the CDR3 is TGTGCCAGCAGCCTTGGGGGAGGGAGCGCCGGGGAGCTGTTTTTT. Translation: CASSLGGGSAGELFF.

There are a few counts of this clonotype. V gene TRBV9 combines with J gene TRBJ2-1; D not certain. Trimming cost V 2 bases and J 6 bases, with 15 bases left between them. The CDR3 contains 15 residues. Germline V gene data show CDR1 as SGDLS and CDR2 as YYNGEE. In nucleotides, the CDR3 is TGTGCCAGCAGCGTCTCGACATCTCAGAGCAATGAGCAGTTCTTC. It encodes CASSVSTSQSNEQFF.

The rearrangement joins TRBV20-1 to TRBJ1-2, with D unclear. V was pared by 4 bases and J by 4 bases, with 13 bases between. The germline V gene has CDR1 DFQATT and CDR2 SNEGSKA (reference sequence). CDR3 length: 13 amino acids. CDR3 DNA: TGCAGTGCTAAAGCACCGAAGACCTATGGCTACACCTTC. Translation gives CSAKAPKTYGYTF.

The V gene is TRBV29-1, the J gene TRBJ1-2; 9 bases match TRBD1. The length of the CDR3 is 17 residues. Germline V gene lookup returns CDR1 SQVTM and CDR2 ANQGSEA. V gave up 0 bases and J gave up 0 bases; unmatched junction bases: 8. CDR3 in amino acids: CSVEDPRTGASNYGYTF. In DNA, the CDR3 is TGCAGCGTTGAAGACCCCCGGACAGGGGCGTCTAACTATGGCTACACCTTC.

V is TRBV20-1 and J is TRBJ2-7; weak D call: TRBD1 (6 bases). This CDR3 has 11 residues. Germline CDR1 is DFQATT and CDR2 is SNEGSKA (reference sequence). The ends were cut back, 6 bases at V and 5 bases at J, with 11 bases in the middle. CDR3 sequence (DNA): TGCAGTGCCGCCAGGGGCAACGAGCAGTACGTC. Protein sequence: CSAARGNEQYV.

This clonotype came up a few times. The chain employs TRBV20-1 and TRBJ1-5; TRBD1 is a possible D gene (5 bases). CDR1 DFQATT and CDR2 SNEGSKA come from the germline V gene (reference sequence). The CDR3 is made up of 12 amino acids. Trimming cost V 5 bases and J 5 bases, with 10 bases left between them. CDR3 sequence: CSAGDGDQPQHF. Here the CDR3 DNA reads TGCAGTGCTGGGGACGGGGATCAGCCCCAGCATTTT.

In this sample, this clonotype turned up a few times. This sequence joins TRBV5-1 and TRBJ2-1, with 7 bases lining up with TRBD2. The CDR3 covers 13 residues. The germline V gene encodes CDR1 SGHRS and CDR2 YFSETQ. Trimming removed 5 bases from V and 7 bases from J; junction bases left unmatched: 6. The DNA of the CDR3 is TGCGCCAGCAGGGCGGGAGTTGAAAATGAGCAGTTCTTC. Translating it yields CASRAGVENEQFF.

The chain recombines TRBV10-3 with TRBJ1-4, with no clear D. The CDR3 runs to 14 residues. V dropped 8 bases and J dropped 0 bases, with 10 bases sitting between them. In germline, CDR1 is ENHRY, CDR2 SYGVKD. The CDR3 coding sequence is TGTGCCATCCCTCCGGTAACAACTAATGAAAAACTGTTTTTT. It translates to CAIPPVTTNEKLFF.

This clonotype was detected a few times. The chain joins TRBV6-6 to TRBJ1-4; D is ambiguous. Deletions cut 8 bases from V and 12 bases from J, with 16 bases between. Germline V gives CDR1 MNHNY, CDR2 SVGAGI (reference sequence). This CDR3 comprises 12 residues. The chain's CDR3 is CASGLSDLQLFF. CDR3 bases: TGTGCCAGCGGATTGTCAGATCTGCAACTGTTTTTT.

This CDR3 is CASSIGGTTDTQYF. The CDR3 DNA reads as TGTGCCAGTAGTATCGGGGGAACCACAGATACGCAGTATTTT. This chain joins TRBV19 and TRBJ2-3; TRBD2 might be the D (6 bases). The CDR3 contains 14 residues. The V gene's germline CDR1 is LNHDA and CDR2 SQIVND (reference sequence). V lost 3 bases and J 2 bases, leaving 9 bases between the germline ends.

The CDR3 region is CATRHANTEAFF. As DNA, the CDR3 is TGTGCCACCAGACATGCGAACACTGAAGCTTTCTTT. The gene calls are TRBV27 and TRBJ1-1, with unresolved D. The CDR3 contains 12 residues. Between the trimmed V and J ends, which lost 10 bases and 1 base, there was a span of 10 bases. Per the germline V gene, CDR1 is MNHEY and CDR2 is SMNVEV (reference sequence).

The rearrangement uses TRBV10-2 and TRBJ2-1; 8 bases map to TRBD2. Germline values: CDR1 WSHSY, CDR2 SAAADI. The CDR3 length is 14 residues. Trimming at V came to 4 bases and at J to 4 bases, leaving 3 bases not matched to a gene. CDR3 coding DNA: TGCGCCAGCAGTGTGACTAGCGTGTACAATGAGCAGTTCTTC. Its translation is CASSVTSVYNEQFF.

This clonotype was counted many times. This sequence joins TRBV7-8 and TRBJ2-7; 8 bases align to TRBD2. Germline trimming cut 4 bases from V and 1 base from J; bases unmatched to any gene: 6. There are 15 residues in the CDR3. Germline CDR1 is SGHVS and CDR2 is FQNEAQ. CDR3 protein: CASSSGLEGSYEQYF. In DNA form, the CDR3 reads TGTGCCAGCAGCTCGGGACTAGAGGGGTCCTACGAGCAGTACTTC.

This clonotype was observed at least ten times. Here the CDR3 reads CASSLSGSSYNEQFF. The CDR3, as DNA: TGTGCCAGCAGCTTAAGCGGGAGCTCCTACAATGAGCAGTTCTTC. The chain has TRBV7-2 and TRBJ2-1, with 8 bases matching TRBD2. The germline V gene encodes CDR1 SGHTA and CDR2 FQGNSA. This CDR3 contains 15 residues. The ends lost 2 bases at V and 0 bases at J; junction bases unmatched: 0. Combining the CDR3 with reference TRBV7-2 and TRBJ2-1 gives the whole variable domain GAGVSQSPSNKVTEKGKDVELRCDPISGHTALYWYRQSLGQGLEFLIYFQGNSAPDKSGLPSDRFSAERTGGSVSTLTIQRTQQEDSAVYLCASSLSGSSYNEQFFGPGTRLTVL.

This clonotype was counted between two and nine times. V gene TRBV2 combines with J gene TRBJ2-2; unclear D gene. V was trimmed by 3 bases and J by 0 bases, leaving 8 bases between them. CDR3 size: 15 residues. CDR1 and CDR2 (germline): SNHLY, FYNNEI. The CDR3 region has the DNA TGTGCCAGCAGTGACTCAACAGCGAACACCGGGGAGCTGTTTTTT. Its translation is CASSDSTANTGELFF.

The genes are TRBV29-1 and TRBJ2-5, with D tentatively TRBD1 or TRBD2 (6 bases each). CDR3 size: 14 residues. In germline, CDR1 is SQVTM, CDR2 ANQGSEA. Trimming shortened V by 2 bases and J by 2 bases, and 12 bases separated the two germline ends. The CDR3 is CSVERQGRQETQYF. CDR3 bases: TGCAGCGTTGAAAGGCAGGGGAGGCAAGAGACCCAGTACTTC.